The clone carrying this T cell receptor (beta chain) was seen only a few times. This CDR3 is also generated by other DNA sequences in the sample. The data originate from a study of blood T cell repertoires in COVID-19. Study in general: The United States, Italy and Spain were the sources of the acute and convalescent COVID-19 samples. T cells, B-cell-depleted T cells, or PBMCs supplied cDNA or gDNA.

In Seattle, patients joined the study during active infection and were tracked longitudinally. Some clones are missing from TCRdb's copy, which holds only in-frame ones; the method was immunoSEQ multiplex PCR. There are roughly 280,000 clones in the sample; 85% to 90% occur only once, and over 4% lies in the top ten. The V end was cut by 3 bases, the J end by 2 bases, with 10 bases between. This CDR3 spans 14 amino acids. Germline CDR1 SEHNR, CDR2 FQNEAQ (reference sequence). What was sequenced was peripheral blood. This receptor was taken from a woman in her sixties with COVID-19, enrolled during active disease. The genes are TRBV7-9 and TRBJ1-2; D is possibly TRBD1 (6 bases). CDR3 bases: TGTGCCAGCAGCTTTGGTACAGGGAACTATGGCTACACCTTC. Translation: CASSFGTGNYGYTF. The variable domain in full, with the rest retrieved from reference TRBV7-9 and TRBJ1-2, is DTGVSQNPRHKITKRGQNVTFRCDPISEHNRLYWYRQTLGQGPEFLTYFQNEAQLEKSRLLSDRFSAERPKGSFSTLEIQRTEQGDSAMYLCASSFGTGNYGYTFGSGTRLTVV.